These 12 T cell receptor beta chains came from one sample sequenced in a study of cytomegalovirus exposure and HLA in healthy donors. Libraries were prepared by immunoSEQ multiplex PCR; TCRdb keeps only in-frame clonotypes and omits some of them. The sample lists more than 95,000 clones, around 94% occurring once. The sample taken for sequencing was PBMCs. The receptor set was obtained from a woman aged 18-29 years in good health and CMV-seronegative.

This chain connects TRBV30 to TRBJ2-1; 12 nucleotides agree with TRBD2. Germline CDR1 reads GTSNPN; CDR2 reads SVGIG (reference sequence). The ends lost 0 bases at V and 9 bases at J; junction bases unmatched: 9. The CDR3 loop spans 16 amino acids. The CDR3 DNA reads as TGTGCCTGGAGTGTACCGGGACTAGCGGGTTCGGCTGAGCAGTTCTTC. It codes for CAWSVPGLAGSAEQFF.

The V and J genes are TRBV9 and TRBJ2-3; 11 positions match TRBD2. This CDR3 has 19 amino acids. V was pared by 3 bases and J by 6 bases, with 18 bases of the junction left unmatched. Germline CDR1 and CDR2: SGDLS and YYNGEE. The CDR3 protein is CASSADGTSRASGRDTQYF. The CDR3 nucleotides are TGTGCCAGCAGCGCCGACGGGACTTCCCGGGCTAGCGGGAGGGATACGCAGTATTTT. Full variable domain (remainder filled in from reference TRBV9 and TRBJ2-3): DSGVTQTPKHLITATGQRVTLRCSPRSGDLSVYWYQQSLDQGLQFLIQYYNGEERAKGNILERFSAQQFPDLHSELNLSSLELGDSALYFCASSADGTSRASGRDTQYFGPGTRLTVL.

This chain connects TRBV5-4 to TRBJ2-2; the match to TRBD1 covers 9 bases. Germline assignment: CDR1 SGHNT and CDR2 YYREEE (reference sequence). Germline trimming cut 0 bases from V and 7 bases from J; bases unmatched to any gene: 7. The CDR3 consists of 16 residues. CDR3 residues: CASSLALGQGYGELFF. In DNA, the CDR3 is TGTGCCAGCAGCTTGGCCTTGGGACAGGGTTACGGGGAGCTGTTTTTT.

Note on this clone: It is unclear where the CDR3 begins or ends on the DNA, so no DNA is shown, and the CDR3 is as TCRdb lists it. This chain connects TRBV27 to TRBJ2-1; the listed D gene, TRBD1, was not tested against the DNA. The germline CDR1 and CDR2 sequences are MNHEY and SMNVEV (reference sequence). Inclusive of both ends, the CDR3 amounts to 14 amino acids. Here the CDR3 reads CASSLGGVGTGAFF.

This sequence joins TRBV2 and TRBJ2-3; 9 bases are shared with TRBD1. The CDR3 runs 16 residues. The germline V gene has CDR1 SNHLY and CDR2 FYNNEI. V lost 5 bases, J lost 0 bases, and 6 bases stayed unmatched. DNA for the CDR3: TGTGCCAGCAGTTCTCGGACAGGGGCTAGCACAGATACGCAGTATTTT. Translated: CASSSRTGASTDTQYF.

This clone was seen once. The chain uses TRBV5-1 and TRBJ2-7; 8 bases align to TRBD2. V shed 5 bases and J 0 bases; nucleotides not matched to a gene: 7. The CDR3 extends over 15 amino acids. In germline, CDR1 is SGHRS, CDR2 YFSETQ. CDR3 residues: CASRPGSGGSYEQYF. CDR3 DNA sequence: TGCGCCAGCAGGCCAGGCAGCGGGGGCTCCTACGAGCAGTACTTC.

This clone was seen a handful of times. V and J are TRBV28 and TRBJ2-1, with 12 bases matching TRBD2. With 4 bases clipped from V and 7 bases from J, the junction kept 11 bases outside the gene matches. Germline-derived CDR1 and CDR2 are MDHEN and SYDVKM. This CDR3 region has 17 residues. The CDR3: CASSSPRTSGVGNEQFF. The CDR3 nucleotides are TGTGCCAGCAGTTCCCCCCGGACTAGCGGGGTGGGTAATGAGCAGTTCTTC.

This chain uses TRBV29-1 with TRBJ1-2; no firm D call. CDR1 SQVTM and CDR2 ANQGSEA come from the germline V gene. The CDR3 has 17 amino acids. Trimming shortened V by 5 bases and J by 1 base, and 23 bases separated the two germline ends. CDR3 protein: CSVPTGGLGVGNYGYTF. The CDR3 coding sequence is TGCAGCGTTCCGACGGGTGGCCTGGGAGTCGGTAACTATGGCTACACCTTC.

This chain connects TRBV7-9 to TRBJ1-5; 7 nucleotides match TRBD1. Trimming at V came to 4 bases and at J to 5 bases, leaving 2 bases not matched to a gene. The CDR3 totals 13 residues. Germline V gene data show CDR1 as SEHNR and CDR2 as FQNEAQ (reference sequence). CDR3 in amino acids: CASSSGQHQPQHF. CDR3 DNA sequence: TGTGCCAGCAGCTCGGGACAGCATCAGCCCCAGCATTTT.

V and J are TRBV25-1 and TRBJ2-3; D is undetermined. The CDR3 covers 12 residues. Trimming left V 5 bases short and J 8 bases short, with 11 bases between. CDR1 and CDR2 (germline): MGHDK, SYGVNS. CDR3 in amino acids: CASSIEVGTQYF. The CDR3, as DNA: TGTGCCAGCAGTATTGAGGTCGGTACGCAGTATTTT. Full variable domain (rest looked up from reference TRBV25-1 and TRBJ2-3): EADIYQTPRYLVIGTGKKITLECSQTMGHDKMYWYQQDPGMELHLIHYSYGVNSTEKGDLSSESTVSRIRTEHFPLTLESARPSHTSQYLCASSIEVGTQYFGPGTRLTVL.

The J gene is TRBJ1-2, the V gene TRBV28; D is unclear. CDR3 length: 14 amino acids. V was shortened by 3 bases and J by 2 bases, with 10 bases between the two germline ends. The germline V gene encodes CDR1 MDHEN and CDR2 SYDVKM. CDR3 sequence (DNA): TGTGCCAGCAGTTTTGAGTCAGGCAACTATGGCTACACCTTC. It translates to CASSFESGNYGYTF.

V gene TRBV7-9 combines with J gene TRBJ1-5; TRBD1 matches 7 bases. The CDR3 runs to 15 residues. The J segment lost 6 bases and the V segment lost 5 bases, leaving 10 bases of the junction unmatched. The germline V gene has CDR1 SEHNR and CDR2 FQNEAQ (reference sequence). CDR3 residues: CASSTDRQGGQPQHF. As DNA, the CDR3 is TGTGCCAGCAGCACCGATCGACAGGGAGGTCAGCCCCAGCATTTT.